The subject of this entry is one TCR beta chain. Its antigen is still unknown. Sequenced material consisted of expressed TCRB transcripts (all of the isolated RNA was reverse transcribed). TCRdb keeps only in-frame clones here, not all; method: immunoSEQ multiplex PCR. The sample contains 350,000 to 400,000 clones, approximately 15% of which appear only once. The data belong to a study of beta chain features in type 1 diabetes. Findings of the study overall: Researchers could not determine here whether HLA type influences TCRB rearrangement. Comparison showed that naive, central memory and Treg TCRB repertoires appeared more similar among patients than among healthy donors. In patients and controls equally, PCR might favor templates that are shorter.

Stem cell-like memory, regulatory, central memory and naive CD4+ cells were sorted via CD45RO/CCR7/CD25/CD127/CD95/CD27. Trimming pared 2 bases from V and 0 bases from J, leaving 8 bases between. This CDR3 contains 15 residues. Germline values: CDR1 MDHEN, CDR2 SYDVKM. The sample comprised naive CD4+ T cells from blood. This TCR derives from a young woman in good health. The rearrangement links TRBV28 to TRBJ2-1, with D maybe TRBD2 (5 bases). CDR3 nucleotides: TGTGCCAGCAGTTTAAGGAGGAGCTCCTACAATGAGCAGTTCTTC. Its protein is CASSLRRSSYNEQFF.